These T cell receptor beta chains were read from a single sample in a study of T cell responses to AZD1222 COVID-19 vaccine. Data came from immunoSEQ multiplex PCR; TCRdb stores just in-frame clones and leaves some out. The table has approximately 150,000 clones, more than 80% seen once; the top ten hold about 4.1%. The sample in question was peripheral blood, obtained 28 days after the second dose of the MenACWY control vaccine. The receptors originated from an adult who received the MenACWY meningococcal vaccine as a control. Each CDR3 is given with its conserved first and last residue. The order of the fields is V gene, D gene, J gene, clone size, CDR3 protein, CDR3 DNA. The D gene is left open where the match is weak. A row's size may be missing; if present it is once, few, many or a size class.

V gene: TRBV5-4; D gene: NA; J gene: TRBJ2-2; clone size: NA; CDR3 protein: CASSRELNTGELFF; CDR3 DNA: TGTGCCAGCAGCCGTGAGTTGAACACCGGGGAGCTGTTTTTT
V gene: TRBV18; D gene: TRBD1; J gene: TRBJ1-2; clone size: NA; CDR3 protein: CASSPPGTGEGYTF; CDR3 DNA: TGTGCCAGCTCACCACCAGGGACAGGGGAGGGCTACACCTTC
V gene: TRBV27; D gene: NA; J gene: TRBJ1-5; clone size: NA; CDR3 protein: CASSLGSTHNQPQHF; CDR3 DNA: TGTGCCAGCAGTTTGGGTTCCACCCATAATCAGCCCCAGCATTTT
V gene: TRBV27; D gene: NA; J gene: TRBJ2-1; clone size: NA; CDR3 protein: CASSAVPWVREQFF; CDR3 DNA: TGTGCCAGCAGTGCGGTCCCCTGGGTTCGGGAGCAGTTCTTC
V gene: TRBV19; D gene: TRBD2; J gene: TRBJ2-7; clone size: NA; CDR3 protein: CASSISAGGPYEQYF; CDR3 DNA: TGTGCCAGTAGTATTTCGGCGGGAGGGCCCTACGAGCAGTACTTC
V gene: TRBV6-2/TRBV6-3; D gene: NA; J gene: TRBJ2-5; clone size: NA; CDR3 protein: CASSLAGIQETQYF; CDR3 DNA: TGTGCCAGCAGCTTGGCCGGGATTCAAGAGACCCAGTACTTC
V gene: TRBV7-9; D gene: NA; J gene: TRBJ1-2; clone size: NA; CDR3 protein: CASSLGSRGYTF; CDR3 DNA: TGTGCCAGCAGCTTAGGGAGTCGGGGCTACACCTTC
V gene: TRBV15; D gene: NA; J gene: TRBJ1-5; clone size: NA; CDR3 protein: CATSKGRQPQHF; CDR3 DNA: TGTGCCACCAGCAAGGGTCGTCAGCCCCAGCATTTT
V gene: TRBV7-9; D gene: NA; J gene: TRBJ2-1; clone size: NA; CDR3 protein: CASRHGVRIYNEQFF; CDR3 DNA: TGTGCCAGCAGACACGGGGTGAGGATATACAATGAGCAGTTCTTC
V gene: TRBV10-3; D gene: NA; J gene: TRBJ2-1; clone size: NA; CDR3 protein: CAISEGASDHSYNEQFF; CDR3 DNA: TGTGCCATCAGTGAGGGGGCTAGCGACCACAGCTACAATGAGCAGTTCTTC
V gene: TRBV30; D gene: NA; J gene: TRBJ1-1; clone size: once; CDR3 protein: CAWSVRGEAFF; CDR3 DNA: TGTGCCTGGAGTGTTCGGGGTGAAGCTTTCTTT
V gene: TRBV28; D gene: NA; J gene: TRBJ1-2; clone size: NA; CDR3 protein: CASSFVYYGYTF; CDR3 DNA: TGTGCCAGCAGTTTTGTTTACTATGGCTACACCTTC
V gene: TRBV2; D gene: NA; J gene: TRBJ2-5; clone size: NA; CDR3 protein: CASSEWLVQETQYF; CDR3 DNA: TGTGCCAGCAGTGAATGGCTAGTTCAAGAGACCCAGTACTTC
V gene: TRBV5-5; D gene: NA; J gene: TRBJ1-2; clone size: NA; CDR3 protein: CASSLGHDVYGYTF; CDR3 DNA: TGTGCCAGCAGCTTGGGACACGATGTCTATGGCTACACCTTC
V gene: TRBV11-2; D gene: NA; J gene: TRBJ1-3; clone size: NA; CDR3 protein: CASSLDFGGSSGNTIYF; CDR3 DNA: TGTGCCAGCAGCTTAGATTTTGGAGGGAGCTCTGGAAACACCATATATTTT
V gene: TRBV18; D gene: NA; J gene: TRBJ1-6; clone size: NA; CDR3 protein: CASSLQGSDNSPLHF; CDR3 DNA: TGTGCCAGCTCACTACAGGGCTCTGATAATTCACCCCTCCACTTT
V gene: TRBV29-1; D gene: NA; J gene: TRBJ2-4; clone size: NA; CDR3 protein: CSVQVRSSIQYF; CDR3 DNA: TGCAGCGTGCAAGTGAGATCAAGCATTCAGTACTTC
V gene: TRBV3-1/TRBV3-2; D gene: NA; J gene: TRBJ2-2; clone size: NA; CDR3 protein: CASSQYRGSTGELFF; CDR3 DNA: TGTGCCAGCAGCCAATATAGGGGATCCACCGGGGAGCTGTTTTTT
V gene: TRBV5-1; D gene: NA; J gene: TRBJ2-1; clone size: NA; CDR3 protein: CASSLQTRVSNEQFF; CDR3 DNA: TGCGCCAGCAGCTTGCAAACAAGGGTTTCCAATGAGCAGTTCTTC
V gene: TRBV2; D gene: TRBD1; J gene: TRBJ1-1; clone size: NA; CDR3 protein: CASAPGQGSLGTEAFF; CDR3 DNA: TGTGCCAGCGCCCCGGGACAGGGGAGTTTGGGTACTGAAGCTTTCTTT
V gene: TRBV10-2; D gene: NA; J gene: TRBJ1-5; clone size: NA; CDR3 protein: CASTGGGPNQPQHF; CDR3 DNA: TGCGCCAGCACGGGGGGGGGCCCGAATCAGCCCCAGCATTTT
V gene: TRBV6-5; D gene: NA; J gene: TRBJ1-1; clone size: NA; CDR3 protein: CASSYSITQGDTEAFF; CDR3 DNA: TGTGCCAGCAGTTACTCGATCACGCAGGGCGACACTGAAGCTTTCTTT
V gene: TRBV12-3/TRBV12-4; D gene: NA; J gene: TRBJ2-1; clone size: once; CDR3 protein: CASSMSGYNEQFF; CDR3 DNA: TGTGCCAGCAGTATGAGCGGGTACAATGAGCAGTTCTTC
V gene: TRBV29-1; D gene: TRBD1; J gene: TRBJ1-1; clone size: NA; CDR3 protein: CSVSGQGTEAFF; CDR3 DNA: TGCAGCGTTTCGGGACAGGGTACTGAAGCTTTCTTT
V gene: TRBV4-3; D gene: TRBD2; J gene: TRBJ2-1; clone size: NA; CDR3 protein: CASSQGGTSGLYNEQFF; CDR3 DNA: TGCGCCAGCAGCCAAGGGGGGACTAGCGGACTTTACAATGAGCAGTTCTTC
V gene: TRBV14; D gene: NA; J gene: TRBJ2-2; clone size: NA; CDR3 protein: CASSQALAGLFF; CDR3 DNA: TGTGCCAGCAGCCAAGCTCTCGCGGGGCTGTTTTTT
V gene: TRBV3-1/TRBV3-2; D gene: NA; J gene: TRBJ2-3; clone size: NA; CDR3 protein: CASSQMARDLTDTQYF; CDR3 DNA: TGTGCCAGCAGCCAAATGGCCAGGGATCTCACAGATACGCAGTATTTT
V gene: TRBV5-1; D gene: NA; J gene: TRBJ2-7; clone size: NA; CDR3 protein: CASSLSQTTYEQYF; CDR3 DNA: TGCGCCAGCAGCTTGAGTCAGACGACCTACGAGCAGTACTTC
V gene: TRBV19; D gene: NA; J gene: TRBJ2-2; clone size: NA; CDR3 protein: CASSSSPNTGELFF; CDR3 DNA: TGTGCCAGTAGTAGTAGCCCGAACACCGGGGAGCTGTTTTTT
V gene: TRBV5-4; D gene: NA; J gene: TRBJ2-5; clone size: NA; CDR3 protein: CASTPRFGETQYF; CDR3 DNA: TGTGCCAGCACCCCGAGGTTTGGGGAGACCCAGTACTTC
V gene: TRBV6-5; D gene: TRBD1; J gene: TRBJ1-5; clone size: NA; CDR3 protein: CASSSGPGQSNQPQHF; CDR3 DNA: TGTGCCAGCAGTTCCGGTCCGGGACAGAGCAATCAGCCCCAGCATTTT
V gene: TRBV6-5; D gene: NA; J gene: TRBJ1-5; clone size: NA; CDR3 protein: CASSYSGGNQPQHF; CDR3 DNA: TGTGCCAGCAGTTACTCGGGGGGGAATCAGCCCCAGCATTTT
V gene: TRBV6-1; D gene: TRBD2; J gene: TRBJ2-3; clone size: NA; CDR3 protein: CASSEGLAGGSHTQYF; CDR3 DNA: TGTGCCAGCAGTGAAGGACTAGCGGGAGGGTCGCATACGCAGTATTTT
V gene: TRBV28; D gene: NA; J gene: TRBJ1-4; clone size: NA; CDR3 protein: CASSLPGSLNEKLFF; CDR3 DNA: TGTGCCAGCAGTTTGCCCGGGAGCCTTAATGAAAAACTGTTTTTT
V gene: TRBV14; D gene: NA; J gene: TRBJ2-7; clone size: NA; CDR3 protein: CASSQEGTGYEQYF; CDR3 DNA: TGTGCCAGCAGCCAAGAGGGGACTGGCTACGAGCAGTACTTC
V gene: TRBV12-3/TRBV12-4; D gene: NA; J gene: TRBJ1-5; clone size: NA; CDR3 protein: CASSLETHQPQHF; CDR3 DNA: TGTGCCAGCAGTTTAGAGACGCATCAGCCCCAGCATTTT
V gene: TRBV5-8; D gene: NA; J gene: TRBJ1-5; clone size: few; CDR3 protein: CASSLGTNLDQPQHF; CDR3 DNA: TGTGCCAGCAGCTTGGGAACTAACCTGGATCAGCCCCAGCATTTT
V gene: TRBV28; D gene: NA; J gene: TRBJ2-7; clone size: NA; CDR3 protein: CASLGRTATYEQYF; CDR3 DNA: TGTGCCAGCCTCGGTAGGACAGCGACCTACGAGCAGTACTTC
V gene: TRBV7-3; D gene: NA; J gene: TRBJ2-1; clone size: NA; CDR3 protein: CASSPDRSYNEQFF; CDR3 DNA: TGTGCCAGCAGCCCAGACAGATCCTACAATGAGCAGTTCTTC
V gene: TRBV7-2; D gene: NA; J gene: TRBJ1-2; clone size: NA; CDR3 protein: CASSLSGGAYGYTF; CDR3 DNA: TGTGCCAGCAGCTTATCGGGTGGGGCGTATGGCTACACCTTC
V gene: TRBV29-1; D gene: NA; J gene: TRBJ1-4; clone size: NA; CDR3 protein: CSVDDGASTNEKLFF; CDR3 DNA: TGCAGCGTTGATGATGGGGCCTCAACTAATGAAAAACTGTTTTTT
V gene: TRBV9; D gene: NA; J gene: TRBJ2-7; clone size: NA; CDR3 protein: CASSASSGSSYEQYF; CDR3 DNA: TGTGCCAGCAGCGCATCTTCGGGGAGCTCCTACGAGCAGTACTTC
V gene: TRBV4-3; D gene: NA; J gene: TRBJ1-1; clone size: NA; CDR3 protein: CASSQDLGFTEAFF; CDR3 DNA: TGCGCCAGCAGCCAAGATTTAGGGTTCACTGAAGCTTTCTTT
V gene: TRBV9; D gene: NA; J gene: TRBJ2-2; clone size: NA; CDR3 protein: CASSVVWGTGELFF; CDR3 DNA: TGTGCCAGCAGCGTAGTTTGGGGTACCGGGGAGCTGTTTTTT